These 10 T cell receptor beta chains share one sample of origin, sequenced in a study of blood T cell repertoires in COVID-19. Measured with immunoSEQ multiplex PCR; TCRdb has only the in-frame clones, and not every one. Of 85,000 to 90,000 clones listed, approximately 89% are singletons. Sequencing input: peripheral blood. These TCRs come from a human donor with active COVID-19. The donor label of this sample is uncertain.

The CDR3 here is CASRRTGGNQPQHF. As DNA, the CDR3 is TGTGCCAGTAGAAGGACAGGCGGCAATCAGCCCCAGCATTTT. The J gene is TRBJ1-5, the V gene TRBV6-5; 7 bases match TRBD1. The CDR3 length is 14 residues. Germline V gives CDR1 MNHEY, CDR2 SVGAGI. The V gene end was trimmed by 9 bases and the J gene end by 2 bases; junction bases not matched to a gene: 7.

DNA for the CDR3: TGTGCCAGCAGCCTCTTAGGACAGGGGACGAACACTGAAGCTTTCTTT. This sequence encodes CASSLLGQGTNTEAFF. The chain has TRBV9 and TRBJ1-1, with 9 bases identical to TRBD1. The CDR3 is 16 amino acids. From germline, CDR1 is SGDLS and CDR2 YYNGEE. V trimming: 4 bases; J trimming: 1 base; junction bases outside the gene matches: 8.

This chain links TRBV6-2 or TRBV6-3 with TRBJ2-7; D remains unclear. CDR1 is MNHEY and CDR2 is SVGEGT in the germline V gene. The CDR3 is 15 amino acids. V dropped 1 base and J dropped 0 bases, with 10 bases sitting between them. The CDR3 nucleotides read TGTGCCAGCAGTTACTACCAAGACAACTCCTACGAGCAGTACTTC. It yields the protein CASSYYQDNSYEQYF.

The chain combines TRBV12-3 or TRBV12-4 with TRBJ1-1, with TRBD1 matching 7 bases. The CDR3 consists of 13 residues. V lost 4 bases, J lost 6 bases, and 5 bases stayed unmatched. CDR3 loop: CASSSQGWPEAFF. CDR3 coding DNA: TGTGCCAGCAGTTCACAGGGGTGGCCTGAAGCTTTCTTT.

The V gene is TRBV28, the J gene TRBJ2-1, with a possible D match to TRBD1 (5 bases). This CDR3 has 15 residues. Looked up from germline, CDR1 is MDHEN and CDR2 is SYDVKM. Deletions cut 6 bases from V and 6 bases from J, with 18 bases between. CDR3: CASRHDRGPFNEQFF. The DNA for the CDR3 is TGTGCCAGCAGGCACGACAGAGGCCCCTTCAATGAGCAGTTCTTC.

The chain links TRBV28 to TRBJ2-7; 10 nucleotides agree with TRBD1. The trim removed 6 bases at V and 12 bases at J, leaving 11 bases unmatched. The CDR3 length is 13 residues. Germline CDR1 MDHEN, CDR2 SYDVKM. CDR3 amino acids: CASRTTGTGVSYF. The CDR3 nucleotides are TGTGCCAGCAGGACTACCGGGACAGGGGTTTCGTACTTC.

This clone came up once. This chain uses TRBV19 with TRBJ1-5, with 7 bases lining up with TRBD1. J lost 6 bases, V lost 3 bases, and 11 bases had no gene match. Germline CDR1 reads LNHDA; CDR2 reads SQIVND (reference sequence). This CDR3 region has 16 residues. CDR3 DNA sequence: TGTGCCAGTAGTATTGGGACGACAGGGCCGAGTCAGCCCCAGCATTTT. It translates to CASSIGTTGPSQPQHF. The entire variable domain, with the rest obtained from reference TRBV19 and TRBJ1-5, is as follows: DGGITQSPKYLFRKEGQNVTLSCEQNLNHDAMYWYRQDPGQGLRLIYYSQIVNDFQKGDIAEGYSVSREKKESFPLTVTSAQKNPTAFYLCASSIGTTGPSQPQHFGDGTRLSIL.

The genes are TRBV19 and TRBJ1-2; D is perhaps TRBD1 (5 bases). With 7 bases removed from V and 4 bases from J, the gap between germline ends came to 19 bases. This CDR3 comprises 15 residues. Germline V gene lookup returns CDR1 LNHDA and CDR2 SQIVND (reference sequence). The chain's CDR3 is CASTPTGEASYGYTF. CDR3 DNA sequence: TGTGCCAGTACCCCAACGGGGGAGGCGAGCTATGGCTACACCTTC.

This chain connects TRBV5-1 to TRBJ1-5; a weak D match, TRBD1 (6 bases). The germline V gene has CDR1 SGHRS and CDR2 YFSETQ. V lost 4 bases to trimming and J lost 1 base, with 15 bases between them. The length of the CDR3 is 16 residues. CDR3 DNA sequence: TGCGCCAGCAGCCCGGGGACACAAGGCAGCAATCAGCCCCAGCATTTT. Translating gives CASSPGTQGSNQPQHF.

The chain couples TRBV10-2 to TRBJ2-1; perhaps TRBD2 as D (5 bases). This CDR3 is 16 amino acids long. V lost 3 bases, J lost 0 bases, and 12 bases lay in between. The germline V gene encodes CDR1 WSHSY and CDR2 SAAADI. CDR3 nucleotide sequence: TGCGCCAGCAGTGACCATCAAGGGAGCTCCTACAATGAGCAGTTCTTC. This encodes CASSDHQGSSYNEQFF.